This entry is about one TCR beta chain. The sample is drawn from a study of blood T cell repertoires in COVID-19. About the study: Collection of acute and convalescent COVID-19 samples took place in the United States, Italy and Spain.

V was clipped by 6 bases and J by 1 base, with 9 bases between them. The CDR3 runs to 13 residues. Germline assignment: CDR1 MNHNY and CDR2 SVGAGI (reference sequence). TCRdb keeps only in-frame clones here, not all; method: immunoSEQ multiplex PCR. The data show fewer than 300,000 clones, approximately 87% seen once. This sequence originates from a woman aged 70-85 years with active or convalescent COVID-19. Sequencing was performed on peripheral blood. The V call is TRBV6-6, the J call TRBJ1-1; no clear D gene. CDR3 loop: CASSRRRNTEAFF. CDR3 DNA: TGTGCCAGCAGCCGCCGGAGGAACACTGAAGCTTTCTTT.